This TCR beta chain was sequenced for a study of T-cell memory formation after mild COVID-19. Turning to the study itself: Clusters of TCRs were largely donor specific. Study conclusions and caveats: Contracting CD8+ clones were enriched in EMRA, CD4+ mainly in CM and EM.

Details on this clonotype: Its specificity is unknown.

Using its own MiXCR run on the 5' RACE reads, TCRdb lists one record per CDR3 protein. The table has 450,000 to 650,000 distinct CDR3 sequences, roughly 22% seen once. Trimming stripped 5 bases from V and 3 bases from J, with 17 bases between. This CDR3 is built from 15 residues. This rearrangement joins TRBV12-3 or TRBV12-4 to TRBJ2-7; possible D gene TRBD1, 5 bases. The TCR comes from an adult woman who had mild COVID-19 (a few samples of this study predate the infection). Cell type and time point are not known. The sample taken for sequencing was PBMCs or a T cell subset sorted from them (not recorded which). CDR3 loop: CASSLYRSRIYEQYF. CDR3 bases: TGTGCCAGCAGTCTTTACAGGTCGAGGATCTACGAGCAGTACTTC.